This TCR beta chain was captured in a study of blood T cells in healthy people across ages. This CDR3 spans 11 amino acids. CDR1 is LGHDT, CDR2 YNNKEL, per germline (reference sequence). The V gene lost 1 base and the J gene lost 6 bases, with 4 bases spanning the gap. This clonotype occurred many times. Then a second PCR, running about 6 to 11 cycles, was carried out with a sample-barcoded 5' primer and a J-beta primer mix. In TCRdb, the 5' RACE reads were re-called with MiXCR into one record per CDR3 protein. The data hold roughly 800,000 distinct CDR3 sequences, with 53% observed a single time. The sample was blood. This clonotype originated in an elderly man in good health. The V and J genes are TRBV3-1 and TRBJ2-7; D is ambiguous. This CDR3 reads CASSQAGEQYF. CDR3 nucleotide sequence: TGTGCCAGCAGCCAAGCCGGCGAGCAGTACTTC.